This T cell receptor (beta chain) was identified in a study of identical twins. The CDR3 runs 16 residues. CDR1 and CDR2 (germline): SGHDN, FVKESK. The V segment lost 5 bases and the J segment 3 bases; nucleotides outside the gene matches: 10. Study findings and constraints: There was more out-of-frame TCR alpha sharing in monozygotic twins than models estimated.

Ten or more counts support this clonotype. What it binds is unknown. A universal primer site arose from template switching, and cDNA bore unique molecular identifiers. In TCRdb, the 5' RACE reads were re-called with MiXCR into one record per CDR3 protein. The profile shows around 140,000 distinct CDR3 sequences, 3% to 4% of them singletons. Sequencing was performed on memory T cells sorted from blood. The TCR sequence derives from a man between 18 and 35 years old in good health. This chain joins TRBV14 and TRBJ2-1; TRBD1 matches at 7 bases. In DNA form, the CDR3 reads TGTGCCAGCAGCTTCCGACAGGGATATTTCTACAATGAGCAGTTCTTC. Translating it yields CASSFRQGYFYNEQFF.